This TCR beta chain was retrieved from a study of control samples from healthy donors and cancer patients. Only in-frame clones appear in the TCRdb table, and some are missing; sequencing was by immunoSEQ multiplex PCR. The data hold 120,000 or so clones, with around 87% observed a single time. This clone has more than one count but fewer than ten. Sequences were obtained from blood. This clonotype originated in a man aged 40-49 years in good health.

The DNA of the CDR3 is TGTGCCACCAGCAGAGTTGGGACCCAAAGGGGCACTGAAGCTTTCTTT. Encoded protein: CATSRVGTQRGTEAFF. The V and J genes are TRBV15 and TRBJ1-1; possibly TRBD1 for D (5 bases). The CDR3 totals 16 residues. V lost 1 base to trimming and J lost 4 bases, with 16 bases between them. In germline, CDR1 is LNHNV, CDR2 YYDKDF (reference sequence).